These T cell receptor beta chains were read from a single sample in a study of cytomegalovirus exposure and HLA in healthy donors. TCRdb's copy holds only in-frame clones and misses some; the assay was immunoSEQ multiplex PCR. The table shows around 130,000 clones, with 82% occurring only once. The sample taken for sequencing was PBMCs. The receptors stem from a boy younger than 18 in good health and CMV-seronegative. The CDR3 runs from the conserved cysteine through the conserved F or W. Fields, in order: J gene, V gene, D gene, clone size, CDR3 DNA, CDR3 protein. The D gene is left open where the match is weak. Rows may omit the clone size; those that give it use once, few, many or a size class.

TRBJ1-5	TRBV21-1	NA	NA	TGTGCCAGCAGCAATAAGGACAGGCACAATCAGCCCCAGCATTTT	CASSNKDRHNQPQHF
TRBJ2-4	TRBV5-6	NA	NA	TGTGCCAGCAGCACGCTGGGGCGGGACCTAGCCAAAAACATTCAGTACTTC	CASSTLGRDLAKNIQYF
TRBJ1-1	TRBV19	NA	NA	TGTGCCAGTACCAGGCAGAAGAGTGAAGCTTTCTTT	CASTRQKSEAFF
TRBJ1-2	TRBV6-6	TRBD1	few	TGTGCCAGCAGTTACGACAGGGGGAACTATGGCTACACCTTC	CASSYDRGNYGYTF
TRBJ2-2	TRBV11-3	TRBD1	NA	TGTGCCAGCAGCCCCCCGTGGGACAGGGGGCCCACCGGGGAGCTGTTTTTT	CASSPPWDRGPTGELFF
TRBJ1-1	TRBV4-3	TRBD1	NA	TGCGCCAGCAGCCAAGGCCAACAGGGGGCTGAAGCTTTCTTT	CASSQGQQGAEAFF
TRBJ2-7	TRBV5-6	NA	NA	TGTGCCAGCAGCTCCCGAGCCGAGCAGTACTTC	CASSSRAEQYF
TRBJ2-1	TRBV7-8	TRBD2	NA	TGTGCCAGCAGCTTAGCCGGGGGGGCCGCCAATGAGCAGTTCTTC	CASSLAGGAANEQFF
TRBJ2-2	TRBV5-1	NA	NA	TGCGCCAGCAATAGAGGGACTGCCTCCGGGGAGCTGTTTTTT	CASNRGTASGELFF
TRBJ2-7	TRBV2	TRBD1	NA	TGTGCCAGCATTGCGACCCTTACGGGACAGGGGTTGAGTGAGCAGTACTTC	CASIATLTGQGLSEQYF
TRBJ1-3	TRBV7-3	NA	NA	TGTGCCAGCAGCTACTCTACAGGCTCTGGAAACACCATATATTTT	CASSYSTGSGNTIYF
TRBJ2-7	TRBV5-1	TRBD1	NA	TGCGCCAGCGCCGTGGGGGACAGGGGGCTCGAGCAGTACTTC	CASAVGDRGLEQYF
TRBJ2-3	TRBV7-9	TRBD2	NA	TGTGCCAGCAGCTTAGCTGGGAGGGCCACAGATACGCAGTATTTT	CASSLAGRATDTQYF
TRBJ1-5	TRBV30	NA	NA	TGTGCCTGGAGTGTACTATACGGGGATTTAAGCAATCAGCCCCAGCATTTT	CAWSVLYGDLSNQPQHF
TRBJ2-1	TRBV30	NA	NA	TGTGCCTGGGAGGGGGCGGGGAATGATAACGAGCAGTTCTTC	CAWEGAGNDNEQFF
TRBJ2-3	TRBV14	NA	NA	TGTGCCAGCAGCATCCCCGGGACACAGGGCAGAGATACGCAGTATTTT	CASSIPGTQGRDTQYF
TRBJ2-1	TRBV5-6	NA	NA	TGTGCCAGCAGCTTGGTACTATACAATGAGCAGTTCTTC	CASSLVLYNEQFF
TRBJ2-7	TRBV6-4	TRBD2	NA	TGTGCCAGCAGTCTACGGGAGGGCTCCTACGAGCAGTACTTC	CASSLREGSYEQYF
TRBJ2-1	TRBV7-8	TRBD2	NA	TGTGCCAGCAGCGGGTCTAGCGGGAGCTCCTACAATGAGCAGTTCTTC	CASSGSSGSSYNEQFF
TRBJ2-3	TRBV11-3	NA	NA	TGTGCCAGCACCGGGTGGGCAGATACGCAGTATTTT	CASTGWADTQYF
TRBJ2-3	TRBV7-8	TRBD1	NA	TGTGCCAGCAGCTCCTCTTTGGGGACAGGGGGAATGACGCAGTATTTT	CASSSSLGTGGMTQYF
TRBJ2-1	TRBV15	NA	NA	TGTGCCACCAGCAGAGCTAGGCAGAATGAGCAGTTCTTC	CATSRARQNEQFF
TRBJ2-1	TRBV6-1	NA	NA	TGTGCCAGCAGTGGGGACAAACTCTCCTACAATGAGCAGTTCTTC	CASSGDKLSYNEQFF
TRBJ2-5	TRBV5-1	NA	NA	TGCGCCAGCAGCTCTTGGGGCGGCCAAGAGACCCAGTACTTC	CASSSWGGQETQYF
TRBJ2-2	TRBV2	TRBD1	NA	TGTGCCAGCAGTGAAGAACGCCGGCAGGGGGCGCCCGGGGAGCTGTTTTTT	CASSEERRQGAPGELFF
TRBJ2-1	TRBV7-2	TRBD2	NA	TGTGCCAGCAGCACCAAGCGGGATTCCTACAATGAGCAGTTCTTC	CASSTKRDSYNEQFF
TRBJ1-1	TRBV30	TRBD1	NA	TGTGCCTGGACACAGGGGGCAAGGAACACTGAAGCTTTCTTT	CAWTQGARNTEAFF
TRBJ2-2	TRBV30	TRBD1	few	TGTGCCTGGAGTCTACAGGGGTCATACACCGGGGAGCTGTTTTTT	CAWSLQGSYTGELFF
TRBJ1-4	TRBV14	TRBD1	NA	TGTGCCAGCAGCCAACTTGAGACAGGGGGTGAAAAACTGTTTTTT	CASSQLETGGEKLFF
TRBJ2-1	TRBV7-9	TRBD2	NA	TGTGCCAGCTCTAGCGGAGCTGAGAATGAGCAGTTCTTC	CASSSGAENEQFF
TRBJ2-1	TRBV27	TRBD2	NA	TGTGCCAGCCCCGGGACTAGCGGGGACAATGAGCAGTTCTTC	CASPGTSGDNEQFF
TRBJ2-7	TRBV4-1	NA	NA	TGCGCCAGCAGCCAAGATCCTCGGCAGGCGCCTTCCTTC	CASSQDPRQAPSF